One sample yielded the 9 T cell receptor beta chains listed below, sequenced in a study of blood T cells in healthy people across ages. Primers used in a second PCR of about 6 to 12 cycles were a sample-barcoded 5' primer and a J-beta primer mix. TCRdb redid the calling of the 5' RACE reads with MiXCR, one entry per CDR3 protein. Of about 1.5 million distinct CDR3 sequences in the sample, 42% were seen once. The source material was blood. These receptors came from a woman aged 18-29 years in good health.

V is TRBV7-2 and J is TRBJ2-3; D possibly corresponds to TRBD2 (7 bases). Germline-derived CDR1 and CDR2 are SGHTA and FQGNSA. V was shortened by 5 bases and J by 5 bases, with 20 bases between the two germline ends. This CDR3 contains 16 residues. CDR3 DNA: TGTGCCAGCAGCCCACCTTGGGGGGGGCAGGGAGATACGCAGTATTTT. It codes for CASSPPWGGQGDTQYF.

This clonotype was detected a few times. The chain joins TRBV3-1 to TRBJ2-1; 10 bases agree with TRBD2. Trimming at V came to 5 bases and at J to 5 bases, leaving 9 bases not matched to a gene. Germline V CDR1 and CDR2: LGHDT, YNNKEL (reference sequence). This CDR3 has 16 amino acids. This CDR3 reads CASSEIRTSGDNEQFF. CDR3 DNA sequence: TGTGCCAGCAGCGAGATTAGGACTAGCGGAGACAATGAGCAGTTCTTC.

Only a few counts were recorded for this clonotype. The chain is built from TRBV10-3 and TRBJ2-7, with TRBD2 identical over 7 bases. The J call may be incorrect, as the DNA end agrees better with TRBJ2-5. Germline V gives CDR1 ENHRY, CDR2 SYGVKD. This CDR3 comprises 12 residues. CDR3 coding DNA: TGTGCCATCAAGGAGGGAGGGGAGACCCAGTACTTC. This gives the protein CAIKEGGETQYF.

Only a few counts were recorded for this clonotype. This chain connects TRBV7-6 to TRBJ2-7, with D perhaps TRBD2 (5 bases). CDR3 length equals 14 residues. Germline loops: CDR1 SGHVS, CDR2 FNYEAQ. Trimming stripped 5 bases from V and 3 bases from J, with 14 bases between. The CDR3 DNA follows: TGTGCCAGCAGCAAGTCGGGGATTTACTACGAGCAGTACTTC. Translation gives CASSKSGIYYEQYF.

J is TRBJ1-5 and V is TRBV20-1, with 7 bases fitting TRBD1. Germline loops: CDR1 DFQATT, CDR2 SNEGSKA (reference sequence). This CDR3 region has 13 residues. The J segment lost 5 bases and the V segment lost 3 bases, leaving 4 bases of the junction unmatched. The CDR3 is CSASRDRDQPQHF. The CDR3 nucleotides read TGCAGTGCTAGCCGGGACAGAGATCAGCCCCAGCATTTT.

The chain links TRBV11-2 to TRBJ2-2, with 7 bases that match TRBD2. With V trimmed by 3 bases and J by 6 bases, 7 bases remained unmatched. From germline, CDR1 is SGHAT and CDR2 FQNNGV. The CDR3 has 15 residues. CDR3 sequence reads: CASSLSGGYAGELFF. The CDR3 nucleotides read TGTGCCAGCAGCTTGTCGGGAGGATACGCCGGGGAGCTGTTTTTT.

The chain couples TRBV3-1 to TRBJ2-4; D may correspond to TRBD1 or TRBD2 (6 bases each). Trimming left V 4 bases short and J 0 bases short, with 13 bases between. The CDR3 loop spans 16 amino acids. CDR1 LGHDT and CDR2 YNNKEL come from the germline V gene (reference sequence). CDR3 DNA sequence: TGTGCCAGCAGCCCCAGACGGGGGCCAGCCAAAAACATTCAGTACTTC. Translated: CASSPRRGPAKNIQYF. Full variable domain (missing parts from reference TRBV3-1 and TRBJ2-4): DTAVSQTPKYLVTQMGNDKSIKCEQNLGHDTMYWYKQDSKKFLKIMFSYNNKELIINETVPNRFSPKSPDKAHLNLHINSLELGDSAVYFCASSPRRGPAKNIQYFGAGTRLSVL.

In this sample, this clonotype turned up a few times. The V and J genes are TRBV20-1 and TRBJ2-3, with 15 bases matching TRBD2. The CDR3 covers 20 residues. After removal of 0 bases from V and 4 bases from J, the junction contained 14 bases not matched to a gene. Germline values: CDR1 DFQATT, CDR2 SNEGSKA (reference sequence). The CDR3, as DNA: TGCAGTGCTAGAGATGGCTCGGGACTAGCGGGAGGTATTGCCCCAGATACGCAGTATTTT. Amino acids: CSARDGSGLAGGIAPDTQYF.

A note on this clonotype: One junction end disagrees with the germline gene, perhaps due to a read error. This chain connects TRBV6-5 to TRBJ1-5, with 7 bases identical to TRBD1. Germline CDR1 is MNHEY and CDR2 is SVGAGI. CDR3 length equals 13 residues. CDR3 nucleotides: TGTGCCAGCAGTCTAAGTAGGGGGCAGCCCCCGCATTTT. It translates to CASSLSRGQPPHF.